What follows are 18 T cell receptor beta chains derived from one specimen sequenced in a study of cytomegalovirus exposure and HLA in healthy donors. This PCR relied on a set of 60 Vbeta primers and 13 Jbeta primers. Some clones are missing from TCRdb's copy, which holds only in-frame ones; the method was immunoSEQ multiplex PCR. The sample holds about 96,000 clones, 65% to 85% seen once. The sequencing sample was made of PBMCs. The receptors originated from a woman between 65 and 79 years old in good health and CMV-seropositive.

The genes are TRBV7-6 and TRBJ1-2; D is unclear. The CDR3 runs 15 residues. V was clipped by 2 bases and J by 0 bases, with 10 bases between them. Germline V gives CDR1 SGHVS, CDR2 FNYEAQ. CDR3 nucleotides: TGTGCCAGCAGCTTAAACATGAACGCTAACTATGGCTACACCTTC. Translated: CASSLNMNANYGYTF.

V gene TRBV6-5 combines with J gene TRBJ2-7, with 9 bases fitting TRBD1. The germline V gene encodes CDR1 MNHEY and CDR2 SVGAGI. The CDR3 contains 15 residues. J lost 5 bases, V lost 0 bases, and 5 bases had no gene match. The CDR3 reads CASSYSRDRVNEQYF. In DNA, the CDR3 is TGTGCCAGCAGTTACTCACGGGACAGGGTGAACGAGCAGTACTTC.

V usage is TRBV5-4 and J usage is TRBJ2-7, with 10 bases fitting TRBD1. The germline CDR1 and CDR2 sequences are SGHNT and YYREEE (reference sequence). J gave up 2 bases and V 5 bases, and 10 bases lay outside the gene matches. The CDR3 extends over 16 amino acids. CDR3: CASSGFPGQGTYEQYF. DNA for the CDR3: TGTGCCAGCAGTGGGTTTCCGGGACAGGGGACCTACGAGCAGTACTTC.

A remark on this clone: The sample has other DNA sequences that encode this CDR3 too. J is TRBJ1-2 and V is TRBV6-4, with D possibly matching TRBD1 (6 bases). This CDR3 has 14 residues. CDR1 and CDR2 (germline): MRHNA, SNTAGT. Trimming cost V 7 bases and J 6 bases, with 18 bases left between them. In DNA form, the CDR3 reads TGTGCCAGCACCCCCTATCCGGACAGCGATGGCTACACCTTC. This encodes CASTPYPDSDGYTF.

This rearrangement joins TRBV7-9 to TRBJ2-7; TRBD2 agrees at 7 bases. V trimming: 0 bases; J trimming: 5 bases; junction bases outside the gene matches: 10. The CDR3 spans 16 residues. The germline V gene has CDR1 SEHNR and CDR2 FQNEAQ (reference sequence). The CDR3 is CASSLASGGSSHEQYF. The CDR3 DNA reads as TGTGCCAGCAGCTTAGCGTCTGGCGGGAGTTCCCACGAGCAGTACTTC.

The rearrangement uses TRBV5-1 and TRBJ2-3, with a weak D call TRBD2 (5 bases). Germline assignment: CDR1 SGHRS and CDR2 YFSETQ. Trimming shortened V by 1 base and J by 2 bases, and 8 bases separated the two germline ends. The CDR3 length is 14 residues. In nucleotides, the CDR3 is TGCGCCAGCAGCTTGTGGACTGTCACAGATACGCAGTATTTT. Its translation: CASSLWTVTDTQYF.

This clone was recorded once. The V and J genes are TRBV7-9 and TRBJ2-7; 8 bases align to TRBD1. In germline, CDR1 is SEHNR, CDR2 FQNEAQ (reference sequence). This CDR3 is 15 amino acids long. V was pared by 1 base and J by 2 bases, with 4 bases of the junction left unmatched. The CDR3 nucleotides read TGTGCCAGCAGCTTAGGCAGGGGGCTCCCCTACGAGCAGTACTTC. Translation gives CASSLGRGLPYEQYF.

The CDR3 sequence is CASSPPGVSEQYF. The DNA of the CDR3 is TGTGCCAGCTCACCACCAGGGGTAAGCGAGCAGTACTTC. The J gene is TRBJ2-7, the V gene TRBV18; tentative D call: TRBD1 (5 bases). The V and J ends lost 0 bases and 6 bases respectively, with 9 bases between them. This CDR3 contains 13 residues. Germline CDR1 reads KGHSH; CDR2 reads LQKENI.

The chain carries TRBV6-1 and TRBJ1-2, with D perhaps TRBD1 (6 bases). With 2 bases removed from V and 4 bases from J, the gap between germline ends came to 17 bases. The germline V gene has CDR1 MNHNS and CDR2 SASEGT. The length of the CDR3 is 16 residues. DNA for the CDR3: TGTGCCAGCAGTGAACGTCCACAGGGACCGGGCTATGGCTACACCTTC. Its protein is CASSERPQGPGYGYTF.

V and J are TRBV2 and TRBJ1-1, with 8 bases aligning to TRBD1. The CDR3 covers 14 residues. Germline CDR1 is SNHLY and CDR2 is FYNNEI. The V and J ends lost 5 bases and 1 base, in that order; junction bases with no gene match: 3. The CDR3 region has the DNA TGTGCCAGCAGTACAGGACAGGGGAACACTGAAGCTTTCTTT. Translation: CASSTGQGNTEAFF. Variable domain in full (rest from reference TRBV2 and TRBJ1-1): EPEVTQTPSHQVTQMGQEVILRCVPISNHLYFYWYRQILGQKVEFLVSFYNNEISEKSEIFDDQFSVERPDGSNFTLKIRSTKLEDSAMYFCASSTGQGNTEAFFGQGTRLTVV.

The V gene is TRBV2, the J gene TRBJ1-5, with a possible D match to TRBD1 (6 bases). Germline assignment: CDR1 SNHLY and CDR2 FYNNEI. V was trimmed by 6 bases and J by 0 bases, leaving 12 bases between them. The CDR3 contains 15 residues. The CDR3 loop reads CASRARQDSNQPQHF. The CDR3 bases are TGTGCCAGCAGGGCCAGACAGGATAGCAATCAGCCCCAGCATTTT.

Note on this clone: One end of the junction varies from germline; a read error may be responsible. The chain links TRBV7-9 to TRBJ2-7, with D possibly being TRBD1 (6 bases). Germline V gives CDR1 SEHNR, CDR2 FQNEAQ (reference sequence). The CDR3 length is 16 residues. CDR3 nucleotides: TGTTCCAGCAGCCAAAGCCGAGGACAGCCTACCTACGAGCAGTACTTC. As protein: CSSSQSRGQPTYEQYF. Together with reference TRBV7-9 and TRBJ2-7, the CDR3 gives the full variable domain: DTGVSQNPRHKITKRGQNVTFRCDPISEHNRLYWYRQTLGQGPEFLTYFQNEAQLEKSRLLSDRFSAERPKGSFSTLEIQRTEQGDSAMYLCSSSQSRGQPTYEQYFGPGTRLTVT.

This clone was seen only once. This chain's CDR3 is CASGFEGSNTGELFF. CDR3 nucleotide sequence: TGTGCTAGTGGTTTCGAGGGCTCGAACACCGGGGAGCTGTTTTTT. The V call is TRBV12-5, the J call TRBJ2-2, with a possible D match to TRBD2 (5 bases). The CDR3 totals 15 residues. Germline assignment: CDR1 LGHNT and CDR2 FRNRAP. V lost 3 bases and J 0 bases, leaving 8 bases between the germline ends.

The J gene is TRBJ2-1, the V gene TRBV5-1; TRBD2 matches at 9 bases. V shed 1 base and J 4 bases; nucleotides not matched to a gene: 3. CDR1 SGHRS and CDR2 YFSETQ come from the germline V gene. This CDR3 region has 15 residues. The CDR3 nucleotides read TGCGCCAGCAGCTTGCGGCTAGCGGGATACAATGAGCAGTTCTTC. Translating it yields CASSLRLAGYNEQFF.

This chain connects TRBV5-6 to TRBJ2-1; possible D gene TRBD2, 5 bases. The CDR3 is 14 residues long. Germline values: CDR1 SGHDT, CDR2 YYEEEE. V was trimmed by 4 bases and J by 6 bases, leaving 14 bases between them. CDR3 loop: CASSRQLGFNEQFF. For the CDR3, the DNA is TGTGCCAGCAGCCGCCAACTAGGGTTCAATGAGCAGTTCTTC. Together with reference TRBV5-6 and TRBJ2-1, the CDR3 gives the full variable domain: DAGVTQSPTHLIKTRGQQVTLRCSPKSGHDTVSWYQQALGQGPQFIFQYYEEEERQRGNFPDRFSGHQFPNYSSELNVNALLLGDSALYLCASSRQLGFNEQFFGPGTRLTVL.

The chain carries TRBV5-1 and TRBJ2-5; 8 positions agree with TRBD2. The germline V gene has CDR1 SGHRS and CDR2 YFSETQ. The CDR3 loop spans 15 amino acids. Trimming cost V 4 bases and J 3 bases; bases outside gene matches: 8. The CDR3 DNA reads TGCGCCAGCAGCGGGGGACTAGTGATAAAAGAGACCCAGTACTTC. Protein product: CASSGGLVIKETQYF.

The rearrangement joins TRBV27 to TRBJ1-6; perhaps TRBD1 as D (6 bases). CDR1 and CDR2 from the germline V gene are MNHEY and SMNVEV (reference sequence). The V end was cut by 5 bases, the J end by 0 bases, with 11 bases between. The CDR3 has 16 amino acids. The chain's CDR3 is CASSDRWSSYNSPLHF. For the CDR3, the DNA is TGTGCCAGCAGTGACAGGTGGAGCTCCTATAATTCACCCCTCCACTTT.

This clone has only a few counts. The J gene is TRBJ2-2, the V gene TRBV7-3; 7 nucleotides line up with TRBD2. The CDR3 totals 16 residues. With 2 bases clipped from V and 2 bases from J, the junction kept 5 bases outside the gene matches. Looked up from germline, CDR1 is SGHTA and CDR2 is FQGTGA. The CDR3 protein is CASSLQPSGNTGELFF. The CDR3 nucleotides read TGTGCCAGCAGCTTACAACCTAGCGGTAACACCGGGGAGCTGTTTTTT.